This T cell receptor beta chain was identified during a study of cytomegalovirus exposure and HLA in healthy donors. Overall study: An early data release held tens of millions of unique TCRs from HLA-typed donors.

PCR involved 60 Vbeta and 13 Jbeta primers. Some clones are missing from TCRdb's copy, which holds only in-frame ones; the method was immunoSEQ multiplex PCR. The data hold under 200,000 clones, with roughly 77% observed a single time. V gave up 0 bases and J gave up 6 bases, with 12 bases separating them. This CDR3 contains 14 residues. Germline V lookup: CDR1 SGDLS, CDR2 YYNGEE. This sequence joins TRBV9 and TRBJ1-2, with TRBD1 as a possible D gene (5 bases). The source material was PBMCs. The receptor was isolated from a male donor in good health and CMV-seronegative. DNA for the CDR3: TGTGCCAGCAGCGTAGGGGGGGGTACGGATGGCTACACCTTC. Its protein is CASSVGGGTDGYTF.